Listed here are 19 T cell receptor beta chains from one sample, sequenced in a study of blood T cell repertoires in COVID-19. Here immunoSEQ multiplex PCR was the method, and the copy in TCRdb shows in-frame clones only, minus some. Here the sample spans 25,000 or so clones, almost 90% being singletons. The sample consisted of peripheral blood. Receptors were obtained from a man in his 70s with acute or convalescent COVID-19.

The chain couples TRBV3-1 (or the pseudogene TRBV3-2) to TRBJ1-2; D unclear. Trimming removed 0 bases at V and 5 bases at J, with 13 bases between. The CDR3 spans 15 residues. CDR1 is LGHDT, CDR2 YNNKEL, per germline (reference sequence). The CDR3 sequence: CASSQDSGLGYGYTF. CDR3 DNA: TGTGCCAGCAGCCAAGATTCGGGTCTCGGGTATGGCTACACCTTC.

This chain joins TRBV28 and TRBJ1-1; TRBD1 matches 7 bases. The CDR3 runs to 15 residues. The V and J ends lost 5 bases and 0 bases, in that order; junction bases with no gene match: 6. Germline CDR1 and CDR2: MDHEN and SYDVKM. DNA of the CDR3: TGTGCCAGCAGTCCCTACAGGGGCTTGAACACTGAAGCTTTCTTT. Amino acid sequence: CASSPYRGLNTEAFF.

This chain connects TRBV7-2 to TRBJ1-2; weak D call: TRBD1 (6 bases). Germline CDR1 reads SGHTA; CDR2 reads FQGNSA. Trimming stripped 6 bases from V and 7 bases from J, with 15 bases between. CDR3 length equals 13 residues. The CDR3 is CASRFSGVGGYTF. In DNA, the CDR3 is TGTGCCAGCAGATTTTCAGGGGTGGGTGGCTACACCTTC.

The V and J genes are TRBV19 and TRBJ1-6; 11 nucleotides line up with TRBD1. Trimming cost V 3 bases and J 9 bases; bases outside gene matches: 4. The CDR3 covers 15 residues. Germline assignment: CDR1 LNHDA and CDR2 SQIVND (reference sequence). CDR3 region: CASSIGGTGGSPLHF. CDR3 nucleotide sequence: TGTGCCAGTAGTATCGGTGGGACAGGGGGTTCACCCCTCCACTTT. The variable domain in full, completed from reference TRBV19 and TRBJ1-6, reads DGGITQSPKYLFRKEGQNVTLSCEQNLNHDAMYWYRQDPGQGLRLIYYSQIVNDFQKGDIAEGYSVSREKKESFPLTVTSAQKNPTAFYLCASSIGGTGGSPLHFGNGTRLTVT.

The chain is built from TRBV7-3 and TRBJ2-2; 10 nucleotides match TRBD2. The CDR3 loop spans 15 amino acids. Germline CDR1 SGHTA, CDR2 FQGTGA. V was pared by 3 bases and J by 8 bases, with 6 bases of the junction left unmatched. The CDR3 DNA follows: TGTGCCAGCAGCTTCGAGGCTAGCGGGAGAGGGGAGCTGTTTTTT. It specifies CASSFEASGRGELFF.

This clone was observed a single time. V and J are TRBV19 and TRBJ1-5; perhaps TRBD1 as D (5 bases). There are 15 residues in the CDR3. Per germline, CDR1 LNHDA and CDR2 SQIVND (reference sequence). The V end lost 1 base, the J end lost 8 bases, and 15 bases lay between the germline ends. DNA of the CDR3: TGTGCCAGTAGTATAGCGGGGACGGGGGGGAAGCCCCAGCATTTT. Encoded protein: CASSIAGTGGKPQHF.

This clone has a single count. The chain links TRBV9 to TRBJ2-1, with a possible D match to TRBD1 (6 bases). Germline CDR1 SGDLS, CDR2 YYNGEE. Between the trimmed V and J ends, which lost 9 bases and 6 bases, there was a span of 16 bases. The CDR3 loop spans 13 amino acids. DNA of the CDR3: TGTGCCACCGGATGGGACAAAGGCAATGAGCAGTTCTTC. It specifies CATGWDKGNEQFF.

The chain is built from TRBV6-5 and TRBJ2-7, with TRBD2 matching over 12 bases. The germline CDR1 and CDR2 sequences are MNHEY and SVGAGI. With 4 bases clipped from V and 2 bases from J, the junction kept 0 bases outside the gene matches. The CDR3 totals 14 residues. In DNA, the CDR3 is TGTGCCAGCAGTTCTAGCGGGAGGGCCTACGAGCAGTACTTC. Translation gives CASSSSGRAYEQYF.

This clone has just one count. The genes are TRBV7-9 and TRBJ1-2; possibly TRBD1 for D (5 bases). There are 14 residues in the CDR3. CDR1 is SEHNR, CDR2 FQNEAQ, per germline (reference sequence). Deletions cut 1 base from V and 4 bases from J, with 10 bases between. The CDR3 protein is CASSLGDSFYGYTF. CDR3 sequence (DNA): TGTGCCAGCAGCTTAGGAGACAGCTTCTATGGCTACACCTTC.

The chain joins TRBV19 to TRBJ1-3, with D maybe TRBD1 (5 bases). V was pared by 8 bases and J by 1 base, with 12 bases between. This CDR3 has 14 amino acids. The germline CDR1 and CDR2 sequences are LNHDA and SQIVND (reference sequence). DNA of the CDR3: TGTGCCAGTCTCGACAGTAATTCTGGAAACACCATATATTTT. Translating gives CASLDSNSGNTIYF.

This chain connects TRBV11-2 to TRBJ2-1, with D perhaps matching TRBD2 (5 bases). V dropped 0 bases and J dropped 8 bases, with 8 bases sitting between them. The CDR3 has 13 amino acids. Germline values: CDR1 SGHAT, CDR2 FQNNGV. CDR3 region: CASSLEDSHEQFF. CDR3 DNA: TGTGCCAGCAGCTTAGAGGACTCCCATGAGCAGTTCTTC.

This CDR3 reads CASSQVAGGRTEAFF. Written as DNA, the CDR3 is TGTGCCAGCAGTCAGGTAGCAGGGGGAAGGACTGAAGCTTTCTTT. The J gene is TRBJ1-1, the V gene TRBV28; 7 nucleotides match TRBD1. CDR3 length: 15 residues. Germline trimming cut 5 bases from V and 5 bases from J; bases unmatched to any gene: 11. Per the germline V gene, CDR1 is MDHEN and CDR2 is SYDVKM.

The chain links TRBV5-1 to TRBJ1-3, with D unresolved. Trimming stripped 7 bases from V and 0 bases from J, with 14 bases between. This CDR3 has 15 amino acids. Looked up from germline, CDR1 is SGHRS and CDR2 is YFSETQ. This CDR3 is CASSSDGVSGNTIYF. CDR3 sequence (DNA): TGCGCCAGCTCTTCTGACGGGGTCTCTGGAAACACCATATATTTT.

V and J are TRBV14 and TRBJ2-7, with D possibly TRBD1 on 5 matching bases. Trimming cost V 1 base and J 6 bases, with 10 bases left between them. This CDR3 has 13 amino acids. Germline CDR1 SGHDN, CDR2 FVKESK. The CDR3: CASSQAQASEQYF. CDR3 bases: TGTGCCAGCAGCCAAGCACAGGCGTCCGAGCAGTACTTC.

Here the CDR3 DNA reads TGTGCCAGCAGCTCGGGACTAGCGGGAGTAGACGAGCAGTACTTC. It specifies CASSSGLAGVDEQYF. The chain has TRBV7-6 and TRBJ2-7; 14 bases fit TRBD2. J gave up 5 bases and V 4 bases, and 4 bases lay outside the gene matches. Germline CDR1 and CDR2: SGHVS and FNYEAQ. The CDR3 is made up of 15 amino acids. Full variable domain (rest looked up from reference TRBV7-6 and TRBJ2-7): GAGVSQSPRYKVTKRGQDVALRCDPISGHVSLYWYRQALGQGPEFLTYFNYEAQQDKSGLPNDRFSAERPEGSISTLTIQRTEQRDSAMYRCASSSGLAGVDEQYFGPGTRLTVT.

The chain carries TRBV19 and TRBJ1-2; 8 bases agree with TRBD1. Germline V gives CDR1 LNHDA, CDR2 SQIVND (reference sequence). The CDR3 loop spans 15 amino acids. Trimming took 5 bases from V and 1 from J; bases not matched to a gene: 6. DNA for the CDR3: TGTGCCAGTAGTCCTCAGGGGGCATTTAACTATGGCTACACCTTC. This codes for CASSPQGAFNYGYTF.

V usage is TRBV4-3 and J usage is TRBJ2-1; 8 nucleotides agree with TRBD2. Trimming removed 5 bases from V and 4 bases from J; junction bases left unmatched: 4. The CDR3 totals 14 residues. Germline CDR1 and CDR2: LGHNA and YSLEER. The CDR3: CASSISSGYNEQFF. CDR3 nucleotide sequence: TGCGCCAGCAGCATTTCTAGCGGGTACAATGAGCAGTTCTTC.

This clone was detected once. The chain is built from TRBV6-2 or TRBV6-3 and TRBJ2-2; 7 bases are shared with TRBD2. With V trimmed by 5 bases and J by 1 base, 4 bases remained unmatched. Germline V lookup: CDR1 MNHEY, CDR2 SVGEGT. This CDR3 contains 15 residues. Here the CDR3 reads CASSRTGGNTGELFF. DNA for the CDR3: TGTGCCAGCAGTCGAACGGGAGGGAACACCGGGGAGCTGTTTTTT.

This chain joins TRBV4-1 and TRBJ2-5; TRBD1 aligns across 11 bases. The CDR3 totals 14 residues. CDR1 and CDR2 (germline): MGHRA, YSYEKL. With V trimmed by 6 bases and J by 5 bases, 5 bases remained unmatched. The CDR3 nucleotides read TGCGCCAGCAGACGAGGACAGGGGGCTGAGACCCAGTACTTC. This translates into CASRRGQGAETQYF.